The 10 T cell receptor beta chains listed next were all sequenced from one sample in a study of siplizumab effects on memory and regulatory T cells. TCRdb's copy holds only in-frame clones and misses some; the assay was immunoSEQ multiplex PCR. The sample gives more than 85,000 clones, 92% of which show up once; approximately 0.71% is in the top ten. What was sequenced was Tregs sorted from blood. The receptors were gathered from a human donor in good health.

The chain couples TRBV11-2 to TRBJ2-4; D tentatively reads TRBD1 or TRBD2 (5 bases each). The CDR3 sequence is 18 residues long. V lost 1 base and J 0 bases, leaving 16 bases between the germline ends. Germline CDR1 is SGHAT and CDR2 is FQNNGV. The chain's CDR3 is CASSLGWDGTLAKNIQYF. CDR3 in DNA: TGTGCCAGCAGCTTAGGCTGGGACGGTACCTTAGCCAAAAACATTCAGTACTTC.

The chain couples TRBV15 to TRBJ2-1; a possible D gene is TRBD2 (6 bases). From germline, CDR1 is LNHNV and CDR2 YYDKDF (reference sequence). The CDR3 is made up of 12 amino acids. V was shortened by 5 bases and J by 11 bases, with 13 bases between the two germline ends. The CDR3 DNA reads as TGTGCCACCAGCGATGGGAGGCAGAAGCAGTTCTTC. Translation gives CATSDGRQKQFF.

The V gene is TRBV29-1, the J gene TRBJ1-1; 9 nucleotides agree with TRBD1. Germline V gene sequence: CDR1 SQVTM, CDR2 ANQGSEA. The CDR3 runs to 12 residues. Losses at the gene ends were 4 bases for V and 5 bases for J; bases not matched to a gene: 2. CDR3 nucleotide sequence: TGCAGCGTTGGGACAGGGGAGACTGAAGCTTTCTTT. Translating it yields CSVGTGETEAFF.

This CDR3 reads CASKDRSSYNEQFF. The CDR3 bases are TGCGCCAGCAAAGACCGGAGCTCCTACAATGAGCAGTTCTTC. This chain links TRBV10-2 with TRBJ2-1; no definite D call. Deletions cut 7 bases from V and 0 bases from J, with 10 bases between. The CDR3 totals 14 residues. The germline V gene encodes CDR1 WSHSY and CDR2 SAAADI.

The chain recombines TRBV4-1 with TRBJ2-3; D is perhaps TRBD1 (5 bases). Germline CDR1 MGHRA, CDR2 YSYEKL. The CDR3 totals 14 residues. V shed 4 bases and J shed 2 bases, with 10 bases lying between them. CDR3 protein: CASSLAGNTDTQYF. DNA for the CDR3: TGCGCCAGCAGCCTGGCAGGGAACACAGATACGCAGTATTTT.

V gene TRBV21-1 combines with J gene TRBJ1-2. TRBV21-1 is designated a pseudogene. The CDR3 has 14 residues. The CDR3 here is CASSWNGSLYGYTF. CDR3 DNA sequence: TGTGCCAGCAGCTGGAACGGGTCCCTCTATGGCTACACCTTC.

The chain joins TRBV5-1 to TRBJ2-7; D perhaps matches TRBD2 (6 bases). CDR3 size: 13 residues. Germline CDR1 reads SGHRS; CDR2 reads YFSETQ. V was cut by 4 bases and J by 0 bases, with 8 bases left in between. In DNA, the CDR3 is TGCGCCAGCAGCGCGGGACCCTCCTACGAGCAGTACTTC. Amino acids: CASSAGPSYEQYF.

This clone was observed once. This chain connects TRBV13 to TRBJ1-6, with D uncertain. This CDR3 comprises 11 residues. CDR1 is PRHDT and CDR2 is FYEKMQ in the germline V gene (reference sequence). V was clipped by 10 bases and J by 8 bases, with 9 bases between them. CDR3 nucleotide sequence: TGTGCCATTCCCCACGATTCACCCCTCCACTTT. This gives the protein CAIPHDSPLHF.

The gene calls are TRBV5-1 and TRBJ2-3; the match to TRBD1 covers 7 bases. The ends lost 3 bases at V and 6 bases at J; junction bases unmatched: 7. Germline-derived CDR1 and CDR2 are SGHRS and YFSETQ. There are 14 residues in the CDR3. The CDR3 here is CASSSSSRGDTQYF. The CDR3 bases are TGCGCCAGCAGCTCTAGCTCCAGGGGGGATACGCAGTATTTT.

V gene TRBV27 combines with J gene TRBJ1-2; TRBD1 matches at 11 bases. Germline lookup yields CDR1 MNHEY and CDR2 SMNVEV (reference sequence). V trimming: 2 bases; J trimming: 8 bases; junction bases outside the gene matches: 4. This CDR3 region has 14 residues. The DNA for the CDR3 is TGTGCCAGCAGTTTAGGGACAGGGGGGTACGGCTACACCTTC. It codes for CASSLGTGGYGYTF.